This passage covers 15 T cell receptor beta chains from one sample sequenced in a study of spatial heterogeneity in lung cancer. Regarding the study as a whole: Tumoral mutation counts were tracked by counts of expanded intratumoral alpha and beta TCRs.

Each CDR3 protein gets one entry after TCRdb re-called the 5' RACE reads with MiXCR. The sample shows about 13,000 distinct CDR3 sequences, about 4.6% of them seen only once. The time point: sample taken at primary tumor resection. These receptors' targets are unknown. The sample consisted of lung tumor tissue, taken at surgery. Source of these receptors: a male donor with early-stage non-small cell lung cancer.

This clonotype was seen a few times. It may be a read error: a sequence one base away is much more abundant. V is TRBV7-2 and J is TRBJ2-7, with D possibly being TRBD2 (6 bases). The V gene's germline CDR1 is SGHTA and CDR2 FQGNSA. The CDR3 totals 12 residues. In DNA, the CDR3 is TGTGTCAGCAGCCCCCGGAGGGGAGAGCAGTACTTC. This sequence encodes CVSSPRRGEQYF.

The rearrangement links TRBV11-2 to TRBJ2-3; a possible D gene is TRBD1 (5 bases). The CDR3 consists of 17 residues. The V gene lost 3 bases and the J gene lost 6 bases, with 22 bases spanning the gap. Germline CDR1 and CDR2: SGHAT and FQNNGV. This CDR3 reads CASSFFGQGRRADTQYF. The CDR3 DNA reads TGTGCCAGCAGCTTTTTCGGGCAGGGTAGACGTGCGGATACGCAGTATTTT.

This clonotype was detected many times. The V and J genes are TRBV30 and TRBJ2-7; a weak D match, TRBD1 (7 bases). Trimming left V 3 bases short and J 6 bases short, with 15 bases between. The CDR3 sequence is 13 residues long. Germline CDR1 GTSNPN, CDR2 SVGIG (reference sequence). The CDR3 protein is CAWRRGQRVEQYF. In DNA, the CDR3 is TGTGCCTGGAGACGGGGACAGCGGGTCGAGCAGTACTTC.

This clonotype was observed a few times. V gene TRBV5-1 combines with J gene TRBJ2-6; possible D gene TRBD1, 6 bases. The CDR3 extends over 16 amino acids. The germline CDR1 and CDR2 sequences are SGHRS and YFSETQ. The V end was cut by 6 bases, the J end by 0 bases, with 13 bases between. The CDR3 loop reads CASTAGAGSGANVLTF. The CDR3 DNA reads TGCGCCAGCACGGCAGGGGCTGGCTCTGGGGCCAACGTCCTGACTTTC.

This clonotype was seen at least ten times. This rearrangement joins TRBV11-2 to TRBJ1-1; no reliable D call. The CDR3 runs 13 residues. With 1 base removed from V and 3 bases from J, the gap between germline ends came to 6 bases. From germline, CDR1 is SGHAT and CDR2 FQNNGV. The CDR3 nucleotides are TGTGCCAGCAGCTTAGTGTCAGACACTGAAGCTTTCTTT. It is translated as CASSLVSDTEAFF.

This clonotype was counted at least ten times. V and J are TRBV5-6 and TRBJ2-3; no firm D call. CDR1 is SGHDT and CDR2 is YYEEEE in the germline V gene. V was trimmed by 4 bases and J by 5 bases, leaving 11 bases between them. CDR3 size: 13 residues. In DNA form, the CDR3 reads TGTGCCAGCAGCGCATACTCGGGAGATACGCAGTATTTT. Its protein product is CASSAYSGDTQYF.

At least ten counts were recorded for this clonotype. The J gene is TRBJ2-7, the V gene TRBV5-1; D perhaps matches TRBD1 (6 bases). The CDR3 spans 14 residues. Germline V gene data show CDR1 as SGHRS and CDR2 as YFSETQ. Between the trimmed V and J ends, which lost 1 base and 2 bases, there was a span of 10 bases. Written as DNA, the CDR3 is TGCGCCAGCAGCTTGTGGGGGCACCCCTACGAGCAGTACTTC. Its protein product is CASSLWGHPYEQYF. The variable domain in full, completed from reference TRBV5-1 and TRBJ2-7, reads KAGVTQTPRYLIKTRGQQVTLSCSPISGHRSVSWYQQTPGQGLQFLFEYFSETQRNKGNFPGRFSGRQFSNSRSEMNVSTLELGDSALYLCASSLWGHPYEQYFGPGTRLTVT.

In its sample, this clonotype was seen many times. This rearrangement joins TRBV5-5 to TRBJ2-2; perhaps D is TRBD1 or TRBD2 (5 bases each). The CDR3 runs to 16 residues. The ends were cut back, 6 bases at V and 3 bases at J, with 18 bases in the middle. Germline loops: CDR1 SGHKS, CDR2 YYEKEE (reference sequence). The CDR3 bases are TGTGCCAGCACCCTCGTCCGGGACCCTGACACCGGGGAGCTGTTTTTT. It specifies CASTLVRDPDTGELFF.

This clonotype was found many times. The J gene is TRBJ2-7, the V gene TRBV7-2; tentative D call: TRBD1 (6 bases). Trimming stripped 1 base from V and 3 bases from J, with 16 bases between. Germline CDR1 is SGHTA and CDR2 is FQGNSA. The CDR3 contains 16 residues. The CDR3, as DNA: TGTGCCAGCAGCTTAGTATCCATTGGACAGAACTACGAGCAGTACTTC. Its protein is CASSLVSIGQNYEQYF.

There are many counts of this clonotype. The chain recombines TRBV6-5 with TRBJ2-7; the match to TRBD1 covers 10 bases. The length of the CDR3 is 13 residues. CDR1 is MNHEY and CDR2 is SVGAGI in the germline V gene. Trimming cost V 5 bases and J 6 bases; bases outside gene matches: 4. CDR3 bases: TGTGCCAGCAGTATATGGACAGGGGGCGAGCAGTACTTC. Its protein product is CASSIWTGGEQYF.

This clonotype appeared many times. The CDR3 sequence: CASSPERTDTQYF. The CDR3, as DNA: TGTGCCAGCTCCCCAGAACGCACAGATACGCAGTATTTT. The chain couples TRBV6-1 to TRBJ2-3; D gene uncertain. V dropped 8 bases and J dropped 1 base, with 10 bases sitting between them. Germline V gene lookup returns CDR1 MNHNS and CDR2 SASEGT. The CDR3 extends over 13 amino acids.

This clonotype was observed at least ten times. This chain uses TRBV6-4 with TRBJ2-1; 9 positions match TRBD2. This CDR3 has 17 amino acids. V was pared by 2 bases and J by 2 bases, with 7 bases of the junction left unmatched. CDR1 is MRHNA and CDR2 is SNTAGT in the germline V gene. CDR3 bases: TGTGCCAGCAGTGACACACCCTTAGCGGGGGCCTACAATGAGCAGTTCTTC. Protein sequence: CASSDTPLAGAYNEQFF.

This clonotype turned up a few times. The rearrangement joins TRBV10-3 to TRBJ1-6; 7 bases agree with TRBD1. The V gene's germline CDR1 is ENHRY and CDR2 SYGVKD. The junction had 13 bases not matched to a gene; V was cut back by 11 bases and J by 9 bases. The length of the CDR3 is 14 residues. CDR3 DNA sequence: TGTGCCGTCGGTACTCCGGGACAGAGTTCACCCCTCCACTTT. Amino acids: CAVGTPGQSSPLHF.

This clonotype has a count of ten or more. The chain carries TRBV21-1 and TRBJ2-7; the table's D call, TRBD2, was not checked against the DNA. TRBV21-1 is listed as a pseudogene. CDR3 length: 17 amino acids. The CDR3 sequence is CASSKVTQGNKGSEQYF. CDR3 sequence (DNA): TGTGCCAGCAGCAAAGTTACACAAGGGAATAAGGGGAGCGAGCAGTACTTC.

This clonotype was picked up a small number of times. The CDR3 coding sequence is TGTGCCAGCAGCTTAGAGGAATACAATGAGCAGTTCTTC. Protein product: CASSLEEYNEQFF. V gene TRBV7-6 combines with J gene TRBJ2-1; D uncertain. The ends were cut back, 1 base at V and 4 bases at J, with 5 bases in the middle. The CDR3 consists of 13 residues. Germline V CDR1 and CDR2: SGHVS, FNYEAQ.